This T cell receptor (beta chain) was captured by sequencing in a study of blood T cells in healthy people across ages. Concerning this clonotype itself: Its matching antigen is unknown.

Points from the study as a whole: Higher diversity and more naive CD4+ cells were features of long-lived donors, compared to aged donors. Measured against age, TCR beta diversity per million T cells decreased in a roughly linear manner.

Extraction of total RNA produced a minimum of 5.5 micrograms from each sample. Trimming took 4 bases from V and 6 from J; bases not matched to a gene: 6. The CDR3 covers 13 residues. Germline assignment: CDR1 DFQATT and CDR2 SNEGSKA (reference sequence). The authors ran a second PCR of roughly 7 to 11 cycles using a sample-barcoded 5' primer and a J-beta primer mix. TCRdb re-analysed the 5' RACE reads in MiXCR, keeping a single row per CDR3 protein. The sample lists around 1,900,000 distinct CDR3 sequences; approximately 40% were seen once. The sequenced sample was blood. The chain carries TRBV20-1 and TRBJ1-5; 7 nucleotides agree with TRBD1. The receptor was isolated from a human donor in good health. The CDR3 bases are TGCAGTGCTACTCAGGGGGAAAGTCAGCCCCAGCATTTT. Translated: CSATQGESQPQHF.